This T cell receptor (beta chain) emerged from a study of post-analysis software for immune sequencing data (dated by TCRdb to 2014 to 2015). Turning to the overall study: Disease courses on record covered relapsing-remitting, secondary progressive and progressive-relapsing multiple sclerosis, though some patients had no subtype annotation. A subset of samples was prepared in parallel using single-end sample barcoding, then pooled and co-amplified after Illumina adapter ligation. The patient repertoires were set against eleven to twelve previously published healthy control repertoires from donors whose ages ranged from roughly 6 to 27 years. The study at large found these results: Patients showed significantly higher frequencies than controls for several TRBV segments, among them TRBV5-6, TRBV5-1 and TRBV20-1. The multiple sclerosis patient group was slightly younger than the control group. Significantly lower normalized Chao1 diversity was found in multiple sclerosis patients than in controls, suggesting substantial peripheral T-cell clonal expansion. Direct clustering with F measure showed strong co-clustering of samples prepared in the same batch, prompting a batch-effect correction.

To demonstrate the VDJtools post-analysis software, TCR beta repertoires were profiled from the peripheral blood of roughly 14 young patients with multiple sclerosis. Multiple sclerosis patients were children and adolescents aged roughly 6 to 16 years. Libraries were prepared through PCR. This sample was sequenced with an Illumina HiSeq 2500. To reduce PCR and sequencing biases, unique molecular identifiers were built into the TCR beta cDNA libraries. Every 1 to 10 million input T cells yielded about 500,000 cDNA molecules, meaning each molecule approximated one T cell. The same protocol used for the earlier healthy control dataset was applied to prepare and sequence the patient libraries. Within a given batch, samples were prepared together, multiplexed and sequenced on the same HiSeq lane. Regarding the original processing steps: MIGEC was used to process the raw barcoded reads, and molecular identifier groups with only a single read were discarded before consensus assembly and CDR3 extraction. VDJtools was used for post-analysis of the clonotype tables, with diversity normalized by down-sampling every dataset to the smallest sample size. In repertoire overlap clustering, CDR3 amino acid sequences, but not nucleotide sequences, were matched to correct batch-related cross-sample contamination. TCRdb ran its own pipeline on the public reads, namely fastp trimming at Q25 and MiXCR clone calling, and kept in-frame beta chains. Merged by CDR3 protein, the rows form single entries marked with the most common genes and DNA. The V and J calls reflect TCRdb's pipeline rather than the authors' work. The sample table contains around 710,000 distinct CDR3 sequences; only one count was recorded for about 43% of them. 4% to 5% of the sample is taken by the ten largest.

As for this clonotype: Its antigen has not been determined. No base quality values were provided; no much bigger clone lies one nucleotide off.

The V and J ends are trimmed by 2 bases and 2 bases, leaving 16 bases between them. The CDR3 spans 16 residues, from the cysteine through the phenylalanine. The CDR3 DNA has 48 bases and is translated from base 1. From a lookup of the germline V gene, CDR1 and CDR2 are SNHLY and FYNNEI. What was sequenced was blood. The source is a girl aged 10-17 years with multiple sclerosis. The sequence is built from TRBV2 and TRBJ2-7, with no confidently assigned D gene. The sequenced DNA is TGTGCCAGCAGTGAATCCCCTGGCGGAGCAACCTACGAGCAGTACTTC. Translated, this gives CASSESPGGATYEQYF.